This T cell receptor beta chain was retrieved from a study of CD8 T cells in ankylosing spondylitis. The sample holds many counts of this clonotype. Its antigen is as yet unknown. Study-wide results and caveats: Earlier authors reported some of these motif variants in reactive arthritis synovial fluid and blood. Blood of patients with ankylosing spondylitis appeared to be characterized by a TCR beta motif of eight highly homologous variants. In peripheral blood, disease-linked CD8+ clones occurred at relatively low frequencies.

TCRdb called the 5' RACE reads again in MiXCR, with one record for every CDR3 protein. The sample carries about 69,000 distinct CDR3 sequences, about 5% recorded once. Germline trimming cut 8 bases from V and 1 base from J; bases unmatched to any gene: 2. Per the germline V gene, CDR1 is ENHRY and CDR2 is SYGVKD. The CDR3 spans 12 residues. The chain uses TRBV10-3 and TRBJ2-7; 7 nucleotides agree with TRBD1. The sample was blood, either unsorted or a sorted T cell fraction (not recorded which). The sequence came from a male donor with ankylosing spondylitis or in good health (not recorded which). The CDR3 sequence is CAIGDRSYEQYF. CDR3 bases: TGTGCCATCGGGGACAGATCCTACGAGCAGTACTTC.